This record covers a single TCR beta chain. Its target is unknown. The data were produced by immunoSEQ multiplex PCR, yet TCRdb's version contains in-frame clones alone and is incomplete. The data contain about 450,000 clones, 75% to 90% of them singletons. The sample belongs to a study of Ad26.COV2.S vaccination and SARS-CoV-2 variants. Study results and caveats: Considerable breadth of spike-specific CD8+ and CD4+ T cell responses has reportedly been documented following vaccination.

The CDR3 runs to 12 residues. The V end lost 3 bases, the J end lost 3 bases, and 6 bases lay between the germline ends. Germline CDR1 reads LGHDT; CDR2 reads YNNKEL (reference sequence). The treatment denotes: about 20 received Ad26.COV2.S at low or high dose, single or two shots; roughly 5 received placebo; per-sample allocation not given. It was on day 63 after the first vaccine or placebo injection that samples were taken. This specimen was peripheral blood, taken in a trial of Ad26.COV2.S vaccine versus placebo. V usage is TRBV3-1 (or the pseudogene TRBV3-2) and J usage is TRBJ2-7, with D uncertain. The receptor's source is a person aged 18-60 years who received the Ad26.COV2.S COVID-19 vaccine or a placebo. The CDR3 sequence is CASSQSSYEQYF. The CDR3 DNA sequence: TGTGCCAGCAGCCAGTCCAGCTACGAGCAGTACTTC.